The rows below give T cell receptor beta chains drawn from one sample of a study of CD8 T cells in Susac syndrome. Using its own MiXCR run on the immunoSEQ multiplex PCR reads, TCRdb lists one record per CDR3 protein. The sample gives around 59,000 distinct CDR3 sequences, around nine tenths of which show up once; roughly 0.2% is in the top ten. The sequencing input was CD8+ T cells from PBMCs. The source is a human donor in good health. Both conserved end residues are part of each CDR3. The D gene is left open where the match is weak. Some rows have no size entry. The others give once, few or many, or a class for an expanded clone.

>once|TRBV7-9|TRBJ2-5|NA
CASSLVLQETQYF
TGTGCCAGCAGCTTAGTTCTCCAAGAGACCCAGTACTTC
>NA|TRBV20-1|TRBJ2-2|TRBD2
CSARNRDYITGELFF
TGCAGTGCTAGGAACCGGGACTATATTACCGGGGAGCTGTTTTTT
>NA|TRBV7-6|TRBJ1-1|NA
CASSLAGDYEAFF
TGTGCCAGCAGCTTAGCTGGGGACTATGAAGCTTTCTTT
>NA|TRBV7-9|TRBJ2-1|NA
CASSLAEGPNEQFF
TGTGCCAGCAGCTTAGCGGAGGGCCCTAATGAGCAGTTCTTC
>NA|TRBV29-1|TRBJ2-1|TRBD1
CSVEEGGTGQGFYNEQFF
TGCAGCGTTGAGGAAGGGGGCACGGGACAGGGCTTTTACAATGAGCAGTTCTTC
>once|TRBV4-3|TRBJ2-2|NA
CASSQVTDTPTGELFF
TGCGCCAGCAGCCAAGTCACCGACACCCCCACCGGGGAGCTGTTTTTT
>NA|TRBV28|TRBJ2-3|NA
CASSFTAGSTDTQYF
TGTGCCAGCAGTTTTACGGCAGGGAGCACAGATACGCAGTATTTT
>NA|TRBV20-1|TRBJ2-7|TRBD1
CSAGDRAYSYEQYF
TGCAGTGCTGGGGACAGGGCCTATTCCTACGAGCAGTACTTC
>NA|TRBV19|TRBJ2-1|NA
CASSIMFPRQAYSYNEQFF
TGTGCCAGTAGTATCATGTTTCCTAGACAGGCCTACTCCTACAATGAGCAGTTCTTC
>NA|TRBV6-5|TRBJ2-1|TRBD2
CASSSPRLAGTFF
TGTGCCAGCAGTTCCCCGAGACTAGCGGGGACTTTCTTC
>NA|TRBV19|TRBJ2-1|NA
CASKVAGINEQFF
TGTGCCAGTAAGGTGGCAGGGATAAATGAGCAGTTCTTC
>NA|TRBV12-3/TRBV12-4|TRBJ1-1|NA
CASSLNSRITEAFF
TGTGCCAGCAGTTTAAATTCACGGATCACTGAAGCTTTCTTT
>NA|TRBV4-1|TRBJ2-3|NA
CASSQEVRADTQYF
TGCGCCAGCAGCCAAGAAGTCCGGGCAGATACGCAGTATTTT
>NA|TRBV15|TRBJ2-1|NA
CATSRGGSAWDNEQFF
TGTGCCACCAGCAGAGGAGGCAGTGCTTGGGACAATGAGCAGTTCTTC
>NA|TRBV12-5|TRBJ1-1|NA
CASGTGPGGAFF
TGTGCTAGTGGTACAGGGCCTGGGGGAGCTTTCTTT
>NA|TRBV28|TRBJ2-7|NA
CASSLLTGALYEQYF
TGTGCCAGCAGTTTATTGACGGGGGCACTCTACGAGCAGTACTTC
>NA|TRBV2|TRBJ2-3|NA
CASSEGGGPSTDTQYF
TGTGCCAGCAGTGAAGGGGGCGGGCCCAGCACAGATACGCAGTATTTT
>NA|TRBV15|TRBJ1-2|TRBD1
CATSRARTGSGYGYTF
TGTGCCACCAGCAGGGCTCGGACAGGGAGCGGCTATGGCTACACCTTC
>NA|TRBV28|TRBJ2-2|TRBD2
CASSFLVGREDTGELFF
TGTGCCAGCAGTTTTCTTGTCGGGAGGGAGGACACCGGGGAGCTGTTTTTT
>NA|TRBV11-1|TRBJ2-1|NA
CASSYDLSSYNEQFF
TGTGCCAGCAGCTACGACCTGAGCTCCTACAATGAGCAGTTCTTC
>NA|TRBV6-6|TRBJ2-7|TRBD1
CASSYGTGGHEQYF
TGTGCCAGCAGTTACGGGACAGGGGGTCACGAGCAGTACTTC
>NA|TRBV14|TRBJ1-2|NA
CASSQDPTMTEGYTF
TGTGCCAGCAGCCAAGATCCGACCATGACGGAAGGCTACACCTTC
>NA|TRBV12-3/TRBV12-4|TRBJ1-1|NA
CASSLGGVPNTEAFF
TGTGCCAGCAGTTTGGGAGGGGTCCCGAACACTGAAGCTTTCTTT
>NA|TRBV20-1|TRBJ1-5|TRBD1
CSARETGGMGQPQHF
TGCAGTGCGAGGGAGACAGGGGGCATGGGGCAGCCCCAGCATTTT
>NA|TRBV20-1|TRBJ2-2|NA
CSARDGAEGNTGELFF
TGCAGTGCTAGAGATGGGGCCGAGGGAAACACCGGGGAGCTGTTTTTT
>once|TRBV4-3|TRBJ2-3|NA
CASSQEGFTDTQYF
TGCGCCAGCAGCCAAGAGGGATTCACAGATACGCAGTATTTT
>NA|TRBV4-2|TRBJ2-2|TRBD1
CASSQDIGQGAGELFF
TGTGCCAGCAGCCAAGATATTGGGCAGGGGGCCGGGGAGCTGTTTTTT
>NA|TRBV12-3/TRBV12-4|TRBJ2-3|TRBD2
CASSLRAGGLGTDTQYF
TGTGCCAGCAGTTTAAGGGCGGGGGGCTTGGGCACAGATACGCAGTATTTT
>few|TRBV30|TRBJ2-7|NA
CAWSIDSYEQYF
TGTGCCTGGAGTATCGACTCCTACGAGCAGTACTTC
>NA|TRBV15|TRBJ2-6|NA
CATSRTLVSGANVLTF
TGTGCCACCAGCAGGACCCTCGTCTCTGGGGCCAACGTCCTGACTTTC
>NA|TRBV3-1|TRBJ1-6|NA
CASSQDLSGGEGYSPLHF
TGTGCCAGCAGCCAAGACCTTTCGGGGGGAGAAGGTTATTCACCCCTCCACTTT
>NA|TRBV6-4|TRBJ2-3|TRBD2
CASSASGGATDTQYF
TGTGCCAGCAGTGCTAGCGGGGGGGCCACAGATACGCAGTATTTT
>NA|TRBV20-1|TRBJ2-7|TRBD1
CSVTGTGTYEQYF
TGCAGTGTAACCGGGACAGGAACCTACGAGCAGTACTTC